This record concerns one TCR beta chain sequence. Its antigen remains unidentified. The entry originates in a study of OX40 agonist ivuxolimab in advanced cancers. Study-level points and caveats: Some nonresponders likewise displayed low normalized T-cell clonal expansion. CD4+ and CD8+ T cells in blood underwent clonal expansion by week 6 at 0.1 to 3.0 mg/kg.

Germline V gene lookup returns CDR1 MNHNS and CDR2 SASEGT. The ends lost 6 bases at V and 4 bases at J; junction bases unmatched: 11. The CDR3 is 15 residues long. Only in-frame clones appear in the TCRdb table, and some are missing; sequencing was by immunoSEQ multiplex PCR. Of roughly 30,000 clones listed, roughly 90% were seen once; the top ten hold around three fifths. The TCR comes from an adult with an advanced solid tumor such as melanoma, head and neck, liver or kidney cancer. The sequencing here drew on CD4+ or CD8+ T cells sorted from blood, taken in a trial of the OX40 agonist ivuxolimab. The chain is built from TRBV6-1 and TRBJ1-1, with 7 nucleotides matching TRBD1. In DNA form, the CDR3 reads TGTGCCAGCAGACAGACAGGGTTAGGAGGCACTGAAGCTTTCTTT. Translation gives CASRQTGLGGTEAFF.